The rows below give T cell receptor beta chains drawn from one sample of a study of T cells expressing NK-cell markers. TCRdb reanalyzed the 5' RACE reads, giving one entry per CDR3 protein sequence and no DNA. The sample has about 460,000 distinct CDR3 sequences. The material sequenced was blood T cells: a sorted CD56 or NKG2C T cell subset, CD4+ or CD8+ T cells, or bulk PBMC T cells (not recorded which). These receptors originate from a woman aged 50 to 60 in good health. Both conserved end residues are part of each CDR3.

j_call: TRBJ2-5; v_call: TRBV20-1; cdr3_aa: CSARDLLRGLAETQYF
j_call: TRBJ2-1; v_call: TRBV5-1; cdr3_aa: CASSRSGISSYNEQFF
j_call: TRBJ1-1; v_call: TRBV3-1; cdr3_aa: CASSKRGQMNTEAFF
j_call: TRBJ2-4; v_call: TRBV7-6; cdr3_aa: CASSLAPGLAEGAKNIQYF
j_call: TRBJ2-2; v_call: TRBV12-3/TRBV12-4; cdr3_aa: CASSPELTGELFF
j_call: TRBJ2-7; v_call: TRBV24-1; cdr3_aa: CATSGQGTSGSPYEQYF
j_call: TRBJ1-1; v_call: TRBV12-3/TRBV12-4; cdr3_aa: CASSFGTGGKTFF
j_call: TRBJ2-2; v_call: TRBV28; cdr3_aa: CASTTSGLNTGELFF
j_call: TRBJ1-3; v_call: TRBV6-6; cdr3_aa: CANSEAGNTIYF
j_call: TRBJ1-6; v_call: TRBV20-1; cdr3_aa: CSAQTGGRDSPLHF